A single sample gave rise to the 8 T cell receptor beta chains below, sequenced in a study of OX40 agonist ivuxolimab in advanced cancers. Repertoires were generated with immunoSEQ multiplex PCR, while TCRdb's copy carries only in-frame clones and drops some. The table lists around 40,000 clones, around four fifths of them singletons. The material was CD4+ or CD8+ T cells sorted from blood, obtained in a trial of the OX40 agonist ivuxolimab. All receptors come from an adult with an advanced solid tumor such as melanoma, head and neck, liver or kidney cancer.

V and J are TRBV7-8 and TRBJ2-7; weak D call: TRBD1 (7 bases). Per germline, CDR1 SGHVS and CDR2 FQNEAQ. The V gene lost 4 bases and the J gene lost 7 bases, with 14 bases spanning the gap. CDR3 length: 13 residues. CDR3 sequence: CASSSDRRGEQYF. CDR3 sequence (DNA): TGTGCCAGCAGCTCGGACAGGAGGGGGGAGCAGTACTTC. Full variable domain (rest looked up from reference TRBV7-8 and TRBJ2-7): GAGVSQSPRYKVAKRGQDVALRCDPISGHVSLFWYQQALGQGPEFLTYFQNEAQLDKSGLPSDRFFAERPEGSVSTLKIQRTQQEDSAVYLCASSSDRRGEQYFGPGTRLTVT.

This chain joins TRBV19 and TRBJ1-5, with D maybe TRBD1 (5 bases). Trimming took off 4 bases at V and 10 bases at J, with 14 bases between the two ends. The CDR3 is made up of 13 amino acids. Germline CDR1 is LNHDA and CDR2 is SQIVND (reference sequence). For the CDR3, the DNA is TGTGCCAGTAGTAAGCAGGGCACACCACCCCAGCATTTT. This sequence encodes CASSKQGTPPQHF. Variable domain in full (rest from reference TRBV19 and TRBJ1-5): DGGITQSPKYLFRKEGQNVTLSCEQNLNHDAMYWYRQDPGQGLRLIYYSQIVNDFQKGDIAEGYSVSREKKESFPLTVTSAQKNPTAFYLCASSKQGTPPQHFGDGTRLSIL.

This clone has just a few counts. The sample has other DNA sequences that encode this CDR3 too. CDR3 bases: TGTGCCAGCAGCTTAGCTCTAGGGGGCAGGGAGACCCAGTACTTC. Its translation is CASSLALGGRETQYF. The V and J genes are TRBV7-9 and TRBJ2-5, with TRBD1 identical over 7 bases. The CDR3 has 15 amino acids. The germline CDR1 and CDR2 sequences are SEHNR and FQNEAQ (reference sequence). J was trimmed by 5 bases and V by 0 bases; bases with no gene match: 6.

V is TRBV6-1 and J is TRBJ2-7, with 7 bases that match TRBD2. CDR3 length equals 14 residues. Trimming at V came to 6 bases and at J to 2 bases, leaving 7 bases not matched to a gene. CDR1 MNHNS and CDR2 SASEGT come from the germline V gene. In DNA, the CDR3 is TGTGCCAGCAGGACGACTAGCCCAACCTACGAGCAGTACTTC. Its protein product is CASRTTSPTYEQYF.

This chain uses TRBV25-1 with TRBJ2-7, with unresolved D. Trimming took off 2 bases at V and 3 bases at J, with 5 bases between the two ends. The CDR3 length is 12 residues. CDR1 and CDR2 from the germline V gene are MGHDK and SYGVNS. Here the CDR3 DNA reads TGTGCCAGCAGTGAAAACAGCTACGAGCAGTACTTC. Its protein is CASSENSYEQYF.

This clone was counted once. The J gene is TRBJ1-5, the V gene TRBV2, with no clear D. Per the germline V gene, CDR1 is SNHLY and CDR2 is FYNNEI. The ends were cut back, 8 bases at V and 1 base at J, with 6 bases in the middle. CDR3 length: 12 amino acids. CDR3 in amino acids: CASRHSNQPQHF. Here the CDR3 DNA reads TGTGCCAGCCGGCACAGCAATCAGCCCCAGCATTTT.

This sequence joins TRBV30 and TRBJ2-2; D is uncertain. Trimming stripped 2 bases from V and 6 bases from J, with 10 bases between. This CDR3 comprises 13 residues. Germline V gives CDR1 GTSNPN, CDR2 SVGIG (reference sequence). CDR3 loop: CAWSQSRSGELFF. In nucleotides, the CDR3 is TGTGCCTGGAGTCAAAGTCGTTCCGGGGAGCTGTTTTTT. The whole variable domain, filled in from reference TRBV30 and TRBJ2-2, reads SQTIHQWPATLVQPVGSPLSLECTVEGTSNPNLYWYRQAAGRGLQLLFYSVGIGQISSEVPQNLSASRPQDRQFILSSKKLLLSDSGFYLCAWSQSRSGELFFGEGSRLTVL.

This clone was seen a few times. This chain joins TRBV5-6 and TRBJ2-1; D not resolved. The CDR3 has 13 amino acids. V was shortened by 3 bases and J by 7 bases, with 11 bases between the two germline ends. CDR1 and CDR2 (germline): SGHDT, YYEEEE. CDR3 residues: CASSSFQENEQFF. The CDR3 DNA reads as TGTGCCAGCAGCTCGTTCCAGGAGAATGAGCAGTTCTTC.